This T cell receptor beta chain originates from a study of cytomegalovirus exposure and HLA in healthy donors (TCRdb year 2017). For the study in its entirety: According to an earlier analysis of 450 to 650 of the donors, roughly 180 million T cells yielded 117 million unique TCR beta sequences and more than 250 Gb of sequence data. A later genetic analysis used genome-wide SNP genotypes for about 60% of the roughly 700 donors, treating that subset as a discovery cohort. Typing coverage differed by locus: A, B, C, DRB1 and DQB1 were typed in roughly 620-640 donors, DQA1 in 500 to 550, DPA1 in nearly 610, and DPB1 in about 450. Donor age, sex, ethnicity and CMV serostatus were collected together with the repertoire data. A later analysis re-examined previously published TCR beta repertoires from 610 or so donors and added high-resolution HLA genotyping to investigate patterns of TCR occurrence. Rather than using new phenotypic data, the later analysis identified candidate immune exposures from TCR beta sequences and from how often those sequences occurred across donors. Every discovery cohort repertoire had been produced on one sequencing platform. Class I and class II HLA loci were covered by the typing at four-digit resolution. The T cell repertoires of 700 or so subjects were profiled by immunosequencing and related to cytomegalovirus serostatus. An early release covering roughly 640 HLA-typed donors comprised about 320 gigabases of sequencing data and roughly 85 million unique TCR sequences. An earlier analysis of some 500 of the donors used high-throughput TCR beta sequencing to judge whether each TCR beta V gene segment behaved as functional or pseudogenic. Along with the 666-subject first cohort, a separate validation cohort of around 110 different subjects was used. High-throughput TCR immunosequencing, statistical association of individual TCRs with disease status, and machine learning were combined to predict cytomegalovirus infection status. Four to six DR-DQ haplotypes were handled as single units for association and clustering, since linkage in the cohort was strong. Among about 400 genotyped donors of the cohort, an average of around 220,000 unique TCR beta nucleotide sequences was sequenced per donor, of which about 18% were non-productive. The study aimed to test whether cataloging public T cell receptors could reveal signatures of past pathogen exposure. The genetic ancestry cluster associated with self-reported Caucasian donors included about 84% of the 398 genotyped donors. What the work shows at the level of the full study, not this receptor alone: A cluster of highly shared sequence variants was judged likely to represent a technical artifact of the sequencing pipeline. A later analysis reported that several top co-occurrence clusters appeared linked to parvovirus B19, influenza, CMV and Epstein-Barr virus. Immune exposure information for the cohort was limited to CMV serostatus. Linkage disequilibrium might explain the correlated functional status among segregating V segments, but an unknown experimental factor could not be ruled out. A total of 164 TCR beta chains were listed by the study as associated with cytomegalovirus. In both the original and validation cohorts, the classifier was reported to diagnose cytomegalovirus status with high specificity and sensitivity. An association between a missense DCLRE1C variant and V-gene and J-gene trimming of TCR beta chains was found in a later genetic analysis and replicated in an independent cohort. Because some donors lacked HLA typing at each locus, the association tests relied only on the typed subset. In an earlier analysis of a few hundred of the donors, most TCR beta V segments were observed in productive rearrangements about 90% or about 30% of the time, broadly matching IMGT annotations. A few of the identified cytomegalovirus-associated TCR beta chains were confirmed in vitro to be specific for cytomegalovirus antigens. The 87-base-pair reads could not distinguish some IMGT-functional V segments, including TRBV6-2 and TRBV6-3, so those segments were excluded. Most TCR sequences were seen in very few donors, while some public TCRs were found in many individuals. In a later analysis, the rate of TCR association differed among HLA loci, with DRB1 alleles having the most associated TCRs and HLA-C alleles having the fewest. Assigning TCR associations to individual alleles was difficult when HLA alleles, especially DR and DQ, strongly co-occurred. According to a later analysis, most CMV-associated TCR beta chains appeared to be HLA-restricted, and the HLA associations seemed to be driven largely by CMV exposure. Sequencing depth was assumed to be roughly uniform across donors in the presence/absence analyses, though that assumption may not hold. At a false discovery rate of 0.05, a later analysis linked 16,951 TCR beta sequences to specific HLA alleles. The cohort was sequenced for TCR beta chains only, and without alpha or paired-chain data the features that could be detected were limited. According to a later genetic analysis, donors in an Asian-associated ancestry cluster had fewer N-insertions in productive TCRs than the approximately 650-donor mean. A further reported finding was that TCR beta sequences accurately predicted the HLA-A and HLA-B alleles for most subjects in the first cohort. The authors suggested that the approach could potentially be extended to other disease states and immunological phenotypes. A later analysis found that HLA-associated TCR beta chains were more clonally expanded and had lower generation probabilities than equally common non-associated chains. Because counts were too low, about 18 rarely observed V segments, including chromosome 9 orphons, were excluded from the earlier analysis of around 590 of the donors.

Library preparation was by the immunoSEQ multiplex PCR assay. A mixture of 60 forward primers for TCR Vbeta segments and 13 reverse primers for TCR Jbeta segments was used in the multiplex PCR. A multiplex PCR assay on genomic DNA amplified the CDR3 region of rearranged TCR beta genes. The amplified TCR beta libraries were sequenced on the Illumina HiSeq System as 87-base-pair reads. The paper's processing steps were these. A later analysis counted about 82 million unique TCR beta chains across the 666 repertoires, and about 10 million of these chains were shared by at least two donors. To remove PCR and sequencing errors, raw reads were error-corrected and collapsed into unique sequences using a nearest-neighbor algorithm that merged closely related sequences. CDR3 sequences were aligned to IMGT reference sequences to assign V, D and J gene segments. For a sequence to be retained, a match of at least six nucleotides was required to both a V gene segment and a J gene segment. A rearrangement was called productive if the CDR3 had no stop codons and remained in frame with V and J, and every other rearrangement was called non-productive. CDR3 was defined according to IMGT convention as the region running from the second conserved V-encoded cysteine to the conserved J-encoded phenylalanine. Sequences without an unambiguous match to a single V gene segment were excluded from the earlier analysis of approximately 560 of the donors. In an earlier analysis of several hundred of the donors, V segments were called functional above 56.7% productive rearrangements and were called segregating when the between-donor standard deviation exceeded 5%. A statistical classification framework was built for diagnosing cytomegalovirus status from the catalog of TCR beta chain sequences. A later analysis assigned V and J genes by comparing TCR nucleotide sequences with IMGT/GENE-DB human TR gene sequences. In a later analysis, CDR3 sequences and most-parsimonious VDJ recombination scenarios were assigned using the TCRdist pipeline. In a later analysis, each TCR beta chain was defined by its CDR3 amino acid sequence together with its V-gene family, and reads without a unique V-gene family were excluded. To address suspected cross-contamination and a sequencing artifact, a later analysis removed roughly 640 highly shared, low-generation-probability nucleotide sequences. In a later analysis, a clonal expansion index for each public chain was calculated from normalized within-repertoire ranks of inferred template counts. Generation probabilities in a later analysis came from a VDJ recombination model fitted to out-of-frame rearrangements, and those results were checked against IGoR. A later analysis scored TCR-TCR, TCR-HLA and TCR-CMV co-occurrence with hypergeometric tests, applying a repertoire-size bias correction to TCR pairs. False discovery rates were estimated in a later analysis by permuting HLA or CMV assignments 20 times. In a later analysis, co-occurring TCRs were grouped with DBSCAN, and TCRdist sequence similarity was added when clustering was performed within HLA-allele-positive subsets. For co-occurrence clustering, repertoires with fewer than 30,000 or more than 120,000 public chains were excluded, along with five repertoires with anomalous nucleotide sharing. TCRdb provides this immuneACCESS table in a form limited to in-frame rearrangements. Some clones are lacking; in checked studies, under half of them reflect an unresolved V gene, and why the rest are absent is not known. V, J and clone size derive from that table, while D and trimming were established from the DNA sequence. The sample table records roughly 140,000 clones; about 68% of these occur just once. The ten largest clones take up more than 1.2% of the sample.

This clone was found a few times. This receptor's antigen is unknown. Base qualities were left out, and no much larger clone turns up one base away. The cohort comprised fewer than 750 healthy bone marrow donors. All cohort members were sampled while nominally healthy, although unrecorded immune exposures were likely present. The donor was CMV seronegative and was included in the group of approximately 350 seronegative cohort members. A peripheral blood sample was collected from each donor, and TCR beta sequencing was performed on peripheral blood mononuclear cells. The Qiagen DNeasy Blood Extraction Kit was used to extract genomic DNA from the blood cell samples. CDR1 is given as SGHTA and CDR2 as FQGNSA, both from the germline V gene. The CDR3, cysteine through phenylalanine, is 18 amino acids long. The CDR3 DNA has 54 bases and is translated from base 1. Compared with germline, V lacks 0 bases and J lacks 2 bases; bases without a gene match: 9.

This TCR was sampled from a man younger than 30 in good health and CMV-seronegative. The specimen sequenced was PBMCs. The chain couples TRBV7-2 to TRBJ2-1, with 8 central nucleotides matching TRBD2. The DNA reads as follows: TGTGCCAGCAGCTTAGCGTGGGGCGGGAGGACCCCCTACAATGAGCAGTTCTTC. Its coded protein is CASSLAWGGRTPYNEQFF.